Listed here are 29 T cell receptor beta chains from one sample, sequenced in a study of beta chain features in type 1 diabetes. As every portion of the isolated RNA was reverse transcribed, the sequencing read expressed TCRB transcripts. Profiling relied on immunoSEQ multiplex PCR, and the TCRdb table lists in-frame clones only, not all of them. The sample records roughly 280,000 clones, 24% being singletons. Study findings and constraints: In all four CD4+ subsets, TCRB CDR3 length was significantly, moderately reduced in type 1 diabetes.

The antigens for these receptors are not known. The sample taken for sequencing was naive CD4+ T cells from blood. The receptors were sampled from a woman in her twenties or thirties with type 1 diabetes.

This chain links TRBV29-1 with TRBJ2-5, with TRBD2 identical over 10 bases. The CDR3 contains 14 residues. Germline loops: CDR1 SQVTM, CDR2 ANQGSEA. The DNA of the CDR3 is TGCACCACCCAAAGAGCGGGAGGGATAGAGACCCAGTACTTC. Residues: CTTQRAGGIETQYF.

This clone came up a few times. The gene calls are TRBV4-1 and TRBJ2-3; D remains ambiguous. Germline V gives CDR1 MGHRA, CDR2 YSYEKL. V shed 2 bases and J shed 5 bases, with 5 bases lying between them. This CDR3 is built from 12 residues. The CDR3 DNA follows: TGCGCCAGCAGCCAAATTATAGATACGCAGTATTTT. Amino acids: CASSQIIDTQYF.

The V gene is TRBV5-4, the J gene TRBJ2-3, with 7 bases identical to TRBD1. Trimming cost V 0 bases and J 3 bases; bases outside gene matches: 4. The CDR3 runs 15 residues. CDR1 and CDR2 from the germline V gene are SGHNT and YYREEE (reference sequence). CDR3 amino acids: CASSLGGQATDTQYF. CDR3 nucleotide sequence: TGTGCCAGCAGCTTGGGAGGACAGGCAACAGATACGCAGTATTTT.

The chain carries TRBV2 and TRBJ2-7, with D uncertain. V was shortened by 7 bases and J by 1 base, with 17 bases between the two germline ends. The length of the CDR3 is 15 residues. Germline loops: CDR1 SNHLY, CDR2 FYNNEI. The CDR3 DNA reads TGTGCCAGCACCTCAGAGGCCACGAGATCCTACGAGCAGTACTTC. This encodes CASTSEATRSYEQYF. Combining the CDR3 with reference TRBV2 and TRBJ2-7 gives the whole variable domain EPEVTQTPSHQVTQMGQEVILRCVPISNHLYFYWYRQILGQKVEFLVSFYNNEISEKSEIFDDQFSVERPDGSNFTLKIRSTKLEDSAMYFCASTSEATRSYEQYFGPGTRLTVT.

The chain uses TRBV28 and TRBJ2-7; D is perhaps TRBD1 (6 bases). Germline CDR1 is MDHEN and CDR2 is SYDVKM. CDR3 length equals 15 residues. The V end lost 5 bases, the J end lost 2 bases, and 16 bases lay between the germline ends. CDR3 in amino acids: CASSRATDSTYEQYF. In nucleotides, the CDR3 is TGTGCCAGCAGTAGAGCTACGGACAGCACCTACGAGCAGTACTTC.

This clone came up a few times. The chain has TRBV30 and TRBJ2-5; 10 bases are shared with TRBD1. Germline-derived CDR1 and CDR2 are GTSNPN and SVGIG (reference sequence). The V gene end was trimmed by 5 bases and the J gene end by 6 bases; junction bases not matched to a gene: 6. CDR3 length equals 13 residues. The CDR3 reads CAWDRGPSKTQYF. The DNA for the CDR3 is TGTGCCTGGGACAGGGGGCCGTCGAAGACCCAGTACTTC.

The rearrangement joins TRBV23-1 to TRBJ1-1, with 7 positions matching TRBD1. TRBV23-1 is designated an ORF whose function remains uncertain. This CDR3 region has 15 residues. V was pared by 0 bases and J by 6 bases, with 7 bases of the junction left unmatched. The CDR3 sequence is CASSQSPQGKAEAFF. In DNA form, the CDR3 reads TGCGCCAGCAGTCAATCGCCACAGGGGAAGGCTGAAGCTTTCTTT.

V is TRBV19 and J is TRBJ1-1, with no clear D. In germline, CDR1 is LNHDA, CDR2 SQIVND (reference sequence). V shed 4 bases and J shed 7 bases, with 7 bases lying between them. The CDR3 is 11 residues long. The CDR3 spells CASSTFIEAFF. DNA of the CDR3: TGTGCCAGTAGTACATTCATTGAAGCTTTCTTT.

V usage is TRBV30 and J usage is TRBJ2-5; maybe TRBD1 (6 bases). The V gene lost 4 bases and the J gene lost 6 bases, with 15 bases spanning the gap. CDR3 length equals 13 residues. Germline V gives CDR1 GTSNPN, CDR2 SVGIG (reference sequence). CDR3 residues: CAWTRGHRQTQYF. The DNA of the CDR3 is TGTGCCTGGACCAGGGGACATCGCCAGACCCAGTACTTC.

This chain uses TRBV6-5 with TRBJ2-3; 7 bases align to TRBD2. This CDR3 has 13 amino acids. The junction had 4 bases not matched to a gene; V was cut back by 6 bases and J by 4 bases. Germline CDR1 is MNHEY and CDR2 is SVGAGI. CDR3 protein: CASRSGGADTQYF. In DNA form, the CDR3 reads TGTGCCAGCAGATCGGGGGGAGCAGATACGCAGTATTTT.

The V and J genes are TRBV27 and TRBJ2-7, with D perhaps TRBD1 (6 bases). Germline V gives CDR1 MNHEY, CDR2 SMNVEV (reference sequence). The V gene lost 6 bases and the J gene lost 0 bases, with 12 bases spanning the gap. The length of the CDR3 is 14 residues. The CDR3 is CASRDDRYSYEQYF. The CDR3 DNA follows: TGTGCCAGCAGAGATGACAGGTACTCCTACGAGCAGTACTTC.

This clone was detected only a few times. This chain joins TRBV11-3 and TRBJ2-5; 7 nucleotides align to TRBD2. This CDR3 spans 15 amino acids. In germline, CDR1 is SGHNT, CDR2 YENEEA. With V trimmed by 5 bases and J by 0 bases, 6 bases remained unmatched. DNA for the CDR3: TGTGCCAGCAGCCCGGGGACTAACTACCAAGAGACCCAGTACTTC. The encoded protein is CASSPGTNYQETQYF.

This clone was seen just once. CDR3 in amino acids: CSVAERLENTEAFF. In nucleotides, the CDR3 is TGCAGCGTTGCGGAGCGCCTGGAGAACACTGAAGCTTTCTTT. The rearrangement uses TRBV29-1 and TRBJ1-1; D is unresolved. V was pared by 4 bases and J by 1 base, with 13 bases between. The CDR3 runs to 14 residues. Germline assignment: CDR1 SQVTM and CDR2 ANQGSEA.

The chain carries TRBV2 and TRBJ2-3, with a possible D match to TRBD2 (6 bases). The CDR3 covers 14 residues. Looked up from germline, CDR1 is SNHLY and CDR2 is FYNNEI. V lost 8 bases and J 0 bases, leaving 12 bases between the germline ends. In nucleotides, the CDR3 is TGTGCCAGCCTCCGCGGGGTTAGCACAGATACGCAGTATTTT. Residues: CASLRGVSTDTQYF.

With respect to this clone: The identical CDR3 is also encoded by other nucleotide sequences in the sample. The rearrangement links TRBV5-1 to TRBJ2-7; TRBD2 matches 9 bases. The V gene end was trimmed by 0 bases and the J gene end by 2 bases; junction bases not matched to a gene: 3. The germline V gene encodes CDR1 SGHRS and CDR2 YFSETQ. The CDR3 is 15 amino acids. The CDR3 loop is CASSLGAGGPYEQYF. The CDR3, as DNA: TGCGCCAGCAGCTTGGGGGCGGGAGGGCCCTACGAGCAGTACTTC.

This clone was detected only a few times. This rearrangement joins TRBV9 to TRBJ1-2; the D is unclear. The CDR3 has 15 residues. Germline loops: CDR1 SGDLS, CDR2 YYNGEE. Between the trimmed V and J ends, which lost 3 bases and 2 bases, there was a span of 14 bases. CDR3 region: CASSAGERPNYGYTF. CDR3 DNA sequence: TGTGCCAGCAGCGCCGGAGAGAGACCGAACTATGGCTACACCTTC.

This chain joins TRBV15 and TRBJ2-2; TRBD1 agrees at 9 bases. With V trimmed by 5 bases and J by 4 bases, 11 bases remained unmatched. The CDR3 sequence is 17 residues long. Per the germline V gene, CDR1 is LNHNV and CDR2 is YYDKDF (reference sequence). CDR3 coding DNA: TGTGCCACCAGCTCCCCCGGTGGACAGGGGAGCACCGGGGAGCTGTTTTTT. Protein: CATSSPGGQGSTGELFF.

This clone was seen a few times. The rearrangement uses TRBV7-8 and TRBJ1-4; no firm D call. CDR1 and CDR2 from the germline V gene are SGHVS and FQNEAQ. Trimming stripped 1 base from V and 10 bases from J, with 13 bases between. This CDR3 has 14 amino acids. CDR3 nucleotide sequence: TGTGCCAGCAGCTTAGAACGGACTAGAGGAAAACTGTTTTTT. This encodes CASSLERTRGKLFF.

This clone was seen a few times. This chain uses TRBV7-9 with TRBJ2-7, with no clear D. V lost 5 bases and J 5 bases, leaving 7 bases between the germline ends. The CDR3 sequence is 11 residues long. CDR1 is SEHNR and CDR2 is FQNEAQ in the germline V gene (reference sequence). The DNA for the CDR3 is TGTGCCAGCAGCCCGTCGGACGAGCAGTACTTC. This translates into CASSPSDEQYF.

This clone was seen a handful of times. The chain uses TRBV7-9 and TRBJ2-3; TRBD2 matches at 8 bases. This CDR3 comprises 15 residues. CDR1 SEHNR and CDR2 FQNEAQ come from the germline V gene (reference sequence). Trimming removed 3 bases from V and 4 bases from J; junction bases left unmatched: 6. CDR3 sequence reads: CASSFQREPSDTQYF. CDR3 nucleotide sequence: TGTGCCAGCAGCTTCCAGCGGGAGCCGTCAGATACGCAGTATTTT.

V gene TRBV5-1 combines with J gene TRBJ2-4; maybe TRBD2 (5 bases). Trimming shortened V by 0 bases and J by 6 bases, and 10 bases separated the two germline ends. The CDR3 contains 14 residues. Germline V gene lookup returns CDR1 SGHRS and CDR2 YFSETQ. DNA for the CDR3: TGCGCCAGCAGCTTGGGAGGGTCCGGAAACATTCAGTACTTC. This sequence encodes CASSLGGSGNIQYF. The full variable domain, its missing parts supplied by reference TRBV5-1 and TRBJ2-4, is KAGVTQTPRYLIKTRGQQVTLSCSPISGHRSVSWYQQTPGQGLQFLFEYFSETQRNKGNFPGRFSGRQFSNSRSEMNVSTLELGDSALYLCASSLGGSGNIQYFGAGTRLSVL.

The sample holds a few counts of this clone. The chain employs TRBV29-1 and TRBJ2-7; TRBD2 agrees at 9 bases. The CDR3 length is 15 residues. Unmatched junction bases numbered 7, after V lost 0 bases and J lost 4 bases. Per the germline V gene, CDR1 is SQVTM and CDR2 is ANQGSEA. CDR3 sequence reads: CSVEDRAGGLYEQYF. In nucleotides, the CDR3 is TGCAGCGTTGAAGATCGAGCGGGAGGACTGTACGAGCAGTACTTC.

This clone was found a few times. The chain joins TRBV2 to TRBJ1-5; D gene uncertain. The CDR3 contains 13 residues. Trimming left V 4 bases short and J 3 bases short, with 7 bases between. Germline V lookup: CDR1 SNHLY, CDR2 FYNNEI. DNA for the CDR3: TGTGCCAGCAGTGGTGGCAACAATCAGCCCCAGCATTTT. As protein: CASSGGNNQPQHF.

This clone came up a few times. V gene TRBV28 combines with J gene TRBJ2-2, with 12 positions matching TRBD2. This CDR3 contains 18 residues. V shed 5 bases and J 5 bases; nucleotides not matched to a gene: 12. Germline CDR1 reads MDHEN; CDR2 reads SYDVKM. The DNA for the CDR3 is TGTGCCAGCAGTCCCCCCGGACTAGCGGGATTTAGGACCGGGGAGCTGTTTTTT. Translating gives CASSPPGLAGFRTGELFF.

The chain recombines TRBV6-6 with TRBJ1-2; 8 positions match TRBD1. This CDR3 comprises 13 residues. In germline, CDR1 is MNHNY, CDR2 SVGAGI (reference sequence). The V and J ends lost 5 bases and 7 bases, in that order; junction bases with no gene match: 6. As DNA, the CDR3 is TGTGCCAGCAGTCCAAATACAGGGGGTGGCTACACCTTC. Translation gives CASSPNTGGGYTF.

This chain uses TRBV28 with TRBJ1-5, with a possible D match to TRBD1 (6 bases). Germline V gene sequence: CDR1 MDHEN, CDR2 SYDVKM. There are 15 residues in the CDR3. V was trimmed by 5 bases and J by 3 bases, leaving 14 bases between them. The CDR3 DNA is TGTGCCAGCAGTCGGGGTGGACAGTTCAATCAGCCCCAGCATTTT. It is translated as CASSRGGQFNQPQHF.

V usage is TRBV21-1 and J usage is TRBJ2-5; TRBD2 was called by the table and not checked on the DNA. TRBV21-1 is flagged as a pseudogene. The CDR3 spans 15 residues. This chain's CDR3 is CASSKVVREAETQYF. In DNA, the CDR3 is TGTGCCAGCAGCAAAGTGGTGCGGGAGGCAGAGACCCAGTACTTC.

V and J are TRBV2 and TRBJ2-6; D not resolved. V lost 8 bases and J lost 4, with 6 bases in between. The CDR3 sequence is 12 residues long. Germline-derived CDR1 and CDR2 are SNHLY and FYNNEI. The CDR3 protein is CASGQGANVLTF. The CDR3 DNA follows: TGTGCCAGCGGCCAGGGGGCCAACGTCCTGACTTTC. The full variable domain, in which reference TRBV2 and TRBJ2-6 provide the parts outside the CDR3, is EPEVTQTPSHQVTQMGQEVILRCVPISNHLYFYWYRQILGQKVEFLVSFYNNEISEKSEIFDDQFSVERPDGSNFTLKIRSTKLEDSAMYFCASGQGANVLTFGAGSRLTVL.

Only a few counts were recorded for this clone. V gene TRBV4-1 combines with J gene TRBJ2-5, with TRBD2 identical over 7 bases. This CDR3 is 15 amino acids long. The J segment lost 5 bases and the V segment lost 0 bases, leaving 6 bases of the junction unmatched. Germline V gives CDR1 MGHRA, CDR2 YSYEKL. CDR3 nucleotides: TGCGCCAGCAGCCAAGATCGTGTGGGAGGGGAGACCCAGTACTTC. Encoded protein: CASSQDRVGGETQYF.